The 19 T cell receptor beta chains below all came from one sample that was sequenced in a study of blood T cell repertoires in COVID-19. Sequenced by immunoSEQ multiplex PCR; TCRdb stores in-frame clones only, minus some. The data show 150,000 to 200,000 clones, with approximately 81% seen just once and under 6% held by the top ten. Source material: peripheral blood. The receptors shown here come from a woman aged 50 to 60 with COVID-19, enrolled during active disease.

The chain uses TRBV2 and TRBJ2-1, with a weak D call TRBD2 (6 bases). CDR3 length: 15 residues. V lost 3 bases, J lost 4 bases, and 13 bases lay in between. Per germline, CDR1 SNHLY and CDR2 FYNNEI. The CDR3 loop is CASSDGPGVYNEQFF. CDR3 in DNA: TGTGCCAGCAGTGATGGACCGGGAGTATACAATGAGCAGTTCTTC.

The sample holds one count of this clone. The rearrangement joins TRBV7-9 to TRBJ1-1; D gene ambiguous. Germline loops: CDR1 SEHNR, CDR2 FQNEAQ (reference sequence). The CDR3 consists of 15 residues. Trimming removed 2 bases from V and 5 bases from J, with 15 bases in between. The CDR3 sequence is CASSLREPELTEAFF. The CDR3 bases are TGTGCCAGCAGCTTAAGGGAGCCGGAACTGACTGAAGCTTTCTTT. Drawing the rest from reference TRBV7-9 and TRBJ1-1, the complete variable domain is DTGVSQNPRHKITKRGQNVTFRCDPISEHNRLYWYRQTLGQGPEFLTYFQNEAQLEKSRLLSDRFSAERPKGSFSTLEIQRTEQGDSAMYLCASSLREPELTEAFFGQGTRLTVV.

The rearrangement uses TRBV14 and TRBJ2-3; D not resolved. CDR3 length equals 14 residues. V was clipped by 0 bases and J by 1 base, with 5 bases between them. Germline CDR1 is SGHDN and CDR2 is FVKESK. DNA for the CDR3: TGTGCCAGCAGCCAAGATCTTGGCACAGATACGCAGTATTTT. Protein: CASSQDLGTDTQYF.

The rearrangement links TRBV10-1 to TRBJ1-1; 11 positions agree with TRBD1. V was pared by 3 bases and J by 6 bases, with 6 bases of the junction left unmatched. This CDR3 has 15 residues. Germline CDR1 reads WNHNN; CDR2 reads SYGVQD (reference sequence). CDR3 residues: CASSDEDRGQAEAFF. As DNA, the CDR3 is TGCGCCAGCAGTGATGAGGACAGGGGGCAAGCTGAAGCTTTCTTT.

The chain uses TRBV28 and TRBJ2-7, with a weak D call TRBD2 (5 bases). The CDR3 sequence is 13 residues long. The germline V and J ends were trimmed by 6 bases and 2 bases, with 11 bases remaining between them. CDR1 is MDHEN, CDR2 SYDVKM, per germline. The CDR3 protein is CASRLSGPYEQYF. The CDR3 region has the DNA TGTGCCAGCAGACTAAGCGGTCCCTACGAGCAGTACTTC. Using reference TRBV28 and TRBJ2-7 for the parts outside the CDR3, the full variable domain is DVKVTQSSRYLVKRTGEKVFLECVQDMDHENMFWYRQDPGLGLRLIYFSYDVKMKEKGDIPEGYSVSREKKERFSLILESASTNQTSMYLCASRLSGPYEQYFGPGTRLTVT.

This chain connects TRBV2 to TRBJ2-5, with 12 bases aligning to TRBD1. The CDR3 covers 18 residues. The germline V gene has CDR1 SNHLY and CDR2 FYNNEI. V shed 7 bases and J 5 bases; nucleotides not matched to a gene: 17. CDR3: CASTHPAGTGGSVETQYF. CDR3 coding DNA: TGTGCCAGCACTCACCCAGCCGGGACAGGGGGCTCGGTCGAGACCCAGTACTTC.

The CDR3 is CASSEGPAGTNEQFF. The CDR3 DNA reads TGTGCCAGCAGCGAAGGGCCAGCGGGGACCAATGAGCAGTTCTTC. The V and J genes are TRBV7-7 and TRBJ2-1, with TRBD2 matching 7 bases. The junction had 10 bases not matched to a gene; V was cut back by 5 bases and J by 6 bases. From germline, CDR1 is SSHAT and CDR2 FNYEAQ (reference sequence). This CDR3 spans 15 amino acids.

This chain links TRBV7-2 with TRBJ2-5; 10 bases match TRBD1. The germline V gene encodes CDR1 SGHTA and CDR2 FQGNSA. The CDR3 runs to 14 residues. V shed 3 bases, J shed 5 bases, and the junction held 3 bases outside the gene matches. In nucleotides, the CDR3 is TGTGCCAGCAGCTTCGGACAGGGGGGCGAGACCCAGTACTTC. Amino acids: CASSFGQGGETQYF.

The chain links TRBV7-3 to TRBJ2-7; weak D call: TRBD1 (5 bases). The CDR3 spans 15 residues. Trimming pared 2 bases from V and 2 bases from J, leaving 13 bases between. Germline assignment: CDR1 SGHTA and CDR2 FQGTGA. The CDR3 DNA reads TGTGCCAGCAGCTTATGGGGCGGTTCCACCTACGAGCAGTACTTC. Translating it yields CASSLWGGSTYEQYF.

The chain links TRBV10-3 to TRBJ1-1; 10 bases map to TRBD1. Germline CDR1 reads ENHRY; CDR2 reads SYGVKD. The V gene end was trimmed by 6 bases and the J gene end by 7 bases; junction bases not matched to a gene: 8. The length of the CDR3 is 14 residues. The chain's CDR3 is CAIRQGQGKGEAFF. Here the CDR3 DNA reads TGTGCCATCAGACAGGGACAGGGGAAAGGTGAAGCTTTCTTT.

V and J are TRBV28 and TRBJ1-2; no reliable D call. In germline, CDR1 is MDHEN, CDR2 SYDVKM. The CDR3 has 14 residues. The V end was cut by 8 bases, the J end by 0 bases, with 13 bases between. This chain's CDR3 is CASSAENPNYGYTF. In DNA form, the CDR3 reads TGTGCCAGCTCAGCGGAAAATCCTAACTATGGCTACACCTTC.

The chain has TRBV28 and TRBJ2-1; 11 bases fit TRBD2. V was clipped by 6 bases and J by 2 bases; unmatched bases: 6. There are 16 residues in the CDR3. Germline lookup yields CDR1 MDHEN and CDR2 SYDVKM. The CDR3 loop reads CASSLASGGTYNEQFF. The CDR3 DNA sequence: TGTGCCAGCAGCCTGGCTAGCGGGGGGACCTACAATGAGCAGTTCTTC.

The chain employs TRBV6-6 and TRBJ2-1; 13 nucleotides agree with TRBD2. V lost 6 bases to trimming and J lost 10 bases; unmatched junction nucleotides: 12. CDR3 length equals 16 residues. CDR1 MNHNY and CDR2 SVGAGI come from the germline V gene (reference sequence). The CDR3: CASRNRLAGGLSEQFF. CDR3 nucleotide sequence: TGTGCCAGCAGAAATCGACTAGCGGGGGGTTTAAGCGAGCAGTTCTTC.

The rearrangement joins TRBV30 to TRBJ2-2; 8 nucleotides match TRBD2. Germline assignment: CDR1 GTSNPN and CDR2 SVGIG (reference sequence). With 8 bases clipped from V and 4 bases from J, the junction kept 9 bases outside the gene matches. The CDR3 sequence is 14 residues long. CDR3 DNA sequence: TGTGCCATAAAAGGGACTAGTCCCACCGGGGAGCTGTTTTTT. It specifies CAIKGTSPTGELFF.

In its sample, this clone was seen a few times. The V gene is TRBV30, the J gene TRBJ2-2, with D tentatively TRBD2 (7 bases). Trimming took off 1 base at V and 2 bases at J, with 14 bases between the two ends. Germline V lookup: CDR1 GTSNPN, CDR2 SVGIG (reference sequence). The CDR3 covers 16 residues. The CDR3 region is CAWSGAAGANTGELFF. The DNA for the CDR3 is TGTGCCTGGAGTGGTGCTGCGGGGGCAAACACCGGGGAGCTGTTTTTT.

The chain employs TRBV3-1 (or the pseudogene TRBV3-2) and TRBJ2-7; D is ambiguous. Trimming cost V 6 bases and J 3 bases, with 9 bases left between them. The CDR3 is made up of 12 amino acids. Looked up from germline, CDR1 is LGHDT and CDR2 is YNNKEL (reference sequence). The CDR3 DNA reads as TGTGCCAGCAGTCCAGGATACTACGAGCAGTACTTC. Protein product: CASSPGYYEQYF.

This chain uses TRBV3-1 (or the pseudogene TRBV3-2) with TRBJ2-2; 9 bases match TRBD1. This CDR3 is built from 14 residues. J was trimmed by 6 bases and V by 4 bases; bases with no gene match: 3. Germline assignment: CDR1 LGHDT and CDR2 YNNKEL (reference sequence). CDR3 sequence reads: CASSLGTGSGELFF. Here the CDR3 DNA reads TGTGCCAGCAGCCTCGGGACAGGGTCCGGGGAGCTGTTTTTT.

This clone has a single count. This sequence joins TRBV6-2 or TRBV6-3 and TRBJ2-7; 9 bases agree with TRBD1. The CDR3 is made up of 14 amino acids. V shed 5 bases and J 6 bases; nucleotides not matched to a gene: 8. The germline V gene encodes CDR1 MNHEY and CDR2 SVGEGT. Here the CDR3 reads CASSQGTGRSEQYF. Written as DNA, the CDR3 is TGTGCCAGCAGTCAGGGGACAGGGCGATCCGAGCAGTACTTC.

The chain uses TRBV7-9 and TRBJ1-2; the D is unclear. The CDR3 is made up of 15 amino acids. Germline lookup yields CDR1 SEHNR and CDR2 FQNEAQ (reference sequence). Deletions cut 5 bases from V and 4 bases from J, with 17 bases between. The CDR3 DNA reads TGTGCCAGCAGCCCCCCCGGAGTCTCTGGCTATGGCTACACCTTC. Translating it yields CASSPPGVSGYGYTF.